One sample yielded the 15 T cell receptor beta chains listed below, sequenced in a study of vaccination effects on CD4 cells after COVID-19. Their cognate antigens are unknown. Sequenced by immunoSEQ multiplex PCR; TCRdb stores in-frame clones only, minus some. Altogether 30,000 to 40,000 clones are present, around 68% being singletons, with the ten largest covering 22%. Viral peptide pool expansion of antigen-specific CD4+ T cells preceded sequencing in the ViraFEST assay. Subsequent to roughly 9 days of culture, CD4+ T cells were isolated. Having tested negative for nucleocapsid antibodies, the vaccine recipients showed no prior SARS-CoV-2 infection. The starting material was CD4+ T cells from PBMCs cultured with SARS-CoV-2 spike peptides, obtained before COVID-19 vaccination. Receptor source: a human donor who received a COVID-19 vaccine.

The CDR3 is CASSRGAWRETQYF. In nucleotides, the CDR3 is TGTGCCAGCAGCCGTGGGGCGTGGAGAGAGACCCAGTACTTC. This sequence joins TRBV3-1 (or the pseudogene TRBV3-2) and TRBJ2-5, with D perhaps TRBD1 (5 bases). V lost 4 bases and J lost 4, with 13 bases in between. CDR1 is LGHDT, CDR2 YNNKEL, per germline (reference sequence). There are 14 residues in the CDR3.

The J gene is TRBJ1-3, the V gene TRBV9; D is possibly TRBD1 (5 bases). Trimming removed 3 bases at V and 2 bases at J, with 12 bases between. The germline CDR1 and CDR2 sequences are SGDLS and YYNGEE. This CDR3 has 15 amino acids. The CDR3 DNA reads TGTGCCAGCAGCGCGCTCCAGGGAACTGGAAACACCATATATTTT. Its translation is CASSALQGTGNTIYF.

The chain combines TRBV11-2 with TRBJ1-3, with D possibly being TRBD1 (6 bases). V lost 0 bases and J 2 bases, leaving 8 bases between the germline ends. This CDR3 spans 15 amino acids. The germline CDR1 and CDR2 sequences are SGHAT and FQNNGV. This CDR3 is CASSLEGGTGNTIYF. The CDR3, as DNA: TGTGCCAGCAGCTTAGAAGGGGGGACTGGAAACACCATATATTTT.

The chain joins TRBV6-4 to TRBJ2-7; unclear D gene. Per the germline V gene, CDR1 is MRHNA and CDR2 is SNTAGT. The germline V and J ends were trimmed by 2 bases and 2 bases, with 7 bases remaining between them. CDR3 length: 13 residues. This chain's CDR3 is CASSDRPPYEQYF. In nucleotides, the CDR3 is TGTGCCAGCAGTGACCGACCTCCCTACGAGCAGTACTTC.

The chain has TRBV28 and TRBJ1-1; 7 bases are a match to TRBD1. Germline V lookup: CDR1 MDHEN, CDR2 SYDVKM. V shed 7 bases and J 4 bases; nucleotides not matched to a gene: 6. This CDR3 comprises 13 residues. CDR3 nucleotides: TGTGCCAGCACCCTGACAGGGACCACTGAAGCTTTCTTT. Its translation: CASTLTGTTEAFF. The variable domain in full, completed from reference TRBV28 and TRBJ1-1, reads DVKVTQSSRYLVKRTGEKVFLECVQDMDHENMFWYRQDPGLGLRLIYFSYDVKMKEKGDIPEGYSVSREKKERFSLILESASTNQTSMYLCASTLTGTTEAFFGQGTRLTVV.

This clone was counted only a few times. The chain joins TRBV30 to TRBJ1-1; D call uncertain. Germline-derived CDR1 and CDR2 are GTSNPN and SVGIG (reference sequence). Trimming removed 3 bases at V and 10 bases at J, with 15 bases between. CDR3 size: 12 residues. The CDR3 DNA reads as TGTGCCTGGAGCCCTCCCGCCCGGGGAGCTTTCTTT. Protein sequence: CAWSPPARGAFF. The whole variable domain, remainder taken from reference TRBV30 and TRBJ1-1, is SQTIHQWPATLVQPVGSPLSLECTVEGTSNPNLYWYRQAAGRGLQLLFYSVGIGQISSEVPQNLSASRPQDRQFILSSKKLLLSDSGFYLCAWSPPARGAFFGQGTRLTVV.

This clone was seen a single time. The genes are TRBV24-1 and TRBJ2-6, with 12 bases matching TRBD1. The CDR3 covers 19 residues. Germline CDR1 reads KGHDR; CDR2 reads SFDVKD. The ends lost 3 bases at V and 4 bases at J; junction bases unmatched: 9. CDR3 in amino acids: CATSDATGQGAAGANVLTF. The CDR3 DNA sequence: TGTGCCACCAGTGATGCCACGGGACAGGGGGCTGCGGGGGCCAACGTCCTGACTTTC.

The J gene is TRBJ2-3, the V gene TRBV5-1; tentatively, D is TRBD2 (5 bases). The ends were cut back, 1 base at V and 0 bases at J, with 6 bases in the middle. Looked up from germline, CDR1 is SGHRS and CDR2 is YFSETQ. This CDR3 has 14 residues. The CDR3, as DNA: TGCGCCAGCAGCTTGCCTAGCAGCACAGATACGCAGTATTTT. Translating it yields CASSLPSSTDTQYF.

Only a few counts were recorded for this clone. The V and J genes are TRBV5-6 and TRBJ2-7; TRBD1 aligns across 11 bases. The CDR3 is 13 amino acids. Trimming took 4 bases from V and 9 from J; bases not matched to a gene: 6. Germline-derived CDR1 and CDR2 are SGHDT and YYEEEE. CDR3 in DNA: TGTGCCAGCAGCCCGGACAGGGGGCGGGGGCAGTACTTC. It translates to CASSPDRGRGQYF. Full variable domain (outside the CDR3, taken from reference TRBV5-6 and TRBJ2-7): DAGVTQSPTHLIKTRGQQVTLRCSPKSGHDTVSWYQQALGQGPQFIFQYYEEEERQRGNFPDRFSGHQFPNYSSELNVNALLLGDSALYLCASSPDRGRGQYFGPGTRLTVT.

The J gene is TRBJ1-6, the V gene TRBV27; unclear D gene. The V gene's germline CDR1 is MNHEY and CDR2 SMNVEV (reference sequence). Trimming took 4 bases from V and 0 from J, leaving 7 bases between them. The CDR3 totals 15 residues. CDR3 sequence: CASSSGSSYNSPLHF. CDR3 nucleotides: TGTGCCAGCAGTTCCGGGAGCTCCTATAATTCACCCCTCCACTTT.

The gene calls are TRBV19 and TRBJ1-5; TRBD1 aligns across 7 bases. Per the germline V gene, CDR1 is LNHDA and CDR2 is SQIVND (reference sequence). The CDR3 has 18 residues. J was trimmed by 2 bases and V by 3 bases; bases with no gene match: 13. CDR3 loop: CASSIPLSQGKGNQPQHF. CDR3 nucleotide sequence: TGTGCCAGTAGTATTCCCCTCTCACAGGGGAAGGGCAATCAGCCCCAGCATTTT. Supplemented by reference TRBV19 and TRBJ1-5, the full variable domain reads DGGITQSPKYLFRKEGQNVTLSCEQNLNHDAMYWYRQDPGQGLRLIYYSQIVNDFQKGDIAEGYSVSREKKESFPLTVTSAQKNPTAFYLCASSIPLSQGKGNQPQHFGDGTRLSIL.

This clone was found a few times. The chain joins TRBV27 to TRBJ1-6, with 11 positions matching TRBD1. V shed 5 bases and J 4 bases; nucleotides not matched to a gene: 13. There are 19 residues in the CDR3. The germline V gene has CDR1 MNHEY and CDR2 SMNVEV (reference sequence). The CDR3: CASSQWTGGFMGYNSPLHF. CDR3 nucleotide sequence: TGTGCCAGCAGTCAGTGGACAGGGGGCTTTATGGGTTATAATTCACCCCTCCACTTT.

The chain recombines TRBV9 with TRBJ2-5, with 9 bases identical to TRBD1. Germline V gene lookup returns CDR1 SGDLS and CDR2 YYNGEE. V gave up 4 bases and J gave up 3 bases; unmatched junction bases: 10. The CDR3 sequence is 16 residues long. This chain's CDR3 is CASSLRPGTGKETQYF. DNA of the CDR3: TGTGCCAGCAGCTTACGACCCGGGACAGGGAAAGAGACCCAGTACTTC. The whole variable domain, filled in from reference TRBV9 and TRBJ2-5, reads DSGVTQTPKHLITATGQRVTLRCSPRSGDLSVYWYQQSLDQGLQFLIQYYNGEERAKGNILERFSAQQFPDLHSELNLSSLELGDSALYFCASSLRPGTGKETQYFGPGTRLLVL.

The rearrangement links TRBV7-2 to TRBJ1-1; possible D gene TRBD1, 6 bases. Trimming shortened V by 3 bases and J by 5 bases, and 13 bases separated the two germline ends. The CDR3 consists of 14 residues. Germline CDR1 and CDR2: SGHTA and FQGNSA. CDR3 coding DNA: TGTGCCAGCAGCTTTTCCATGGGACAAACTGAAGCTTTCTTT. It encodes CASSFSMGQTEAFF.

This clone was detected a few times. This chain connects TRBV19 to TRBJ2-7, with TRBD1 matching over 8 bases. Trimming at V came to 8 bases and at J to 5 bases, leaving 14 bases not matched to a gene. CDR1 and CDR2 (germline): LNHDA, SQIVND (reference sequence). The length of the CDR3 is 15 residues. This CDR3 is CASRDTGTGSHEQYF. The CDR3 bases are TGTGCCAGTCGAGATACCGGGACAGGCAGTCACGAGCAGTACTTC.